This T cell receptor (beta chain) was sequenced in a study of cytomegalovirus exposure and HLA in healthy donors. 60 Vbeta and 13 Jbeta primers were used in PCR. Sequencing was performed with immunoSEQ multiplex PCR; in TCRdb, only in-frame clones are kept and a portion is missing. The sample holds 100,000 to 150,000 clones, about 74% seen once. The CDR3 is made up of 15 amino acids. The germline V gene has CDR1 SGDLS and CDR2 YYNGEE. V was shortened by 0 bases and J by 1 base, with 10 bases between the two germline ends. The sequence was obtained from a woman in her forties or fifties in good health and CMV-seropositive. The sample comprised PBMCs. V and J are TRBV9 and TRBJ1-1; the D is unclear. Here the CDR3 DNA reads TGTGCCAGCAGCGTAGCCCCTCGACAGAACACTGAAGCTTTCTTT. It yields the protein CASSVAPRQNTEAFF. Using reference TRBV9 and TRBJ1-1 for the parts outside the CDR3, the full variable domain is DSGVTQTPKHLITATGQRVTLRCSPRSGDLSVYWYQQSLDQGLQFLIQYYNGEERAKGNILERFSAQQFPDLHSELNLSSLELGDSALYFCASSVAPRQNTEAFFGQGTRLTVV.